This TCR beta chain is drawn from a study of T cells in Graves' hyperthyroidism and ophthalmopathy (dated by TCRdb to between 2018 and 2021). About the full investigation: Peripheral blood was sampled at the time of initial diagnosis, prior to any treatment. For training and testing, the approximately 97 patients in the discovery cohort were randomly divided in a 7:3 ratio. A discovery cohort of 95 to 100 patients, approximately 44 with Graves' ophthalmopathy and more than 55 with stable Graves' hyperthyroidism, was used to find distinguishing TCR V-J signatures. Whether ophthalmopathy could be predicted prospectively was tested in an independent validation cohort made up of under 20 hyperthyroidism patients plus 17 patients who later progressed to ophthalmopathy. TCR Vbeta CDR3 sequencing of around 130 peripheral blood samples (under 45 ophthalmopathy, about 80 hyperthyroidism and approximately 17 progressor patients) is reported in the paper. After sampling, hyperthyroidism patients received methimazole starting at 30 mg daily, and ophthalmopathy patients received high-dose intravenous methylprednisolone. The study also compared thyroid tissue and blood T-cell repertoires from about six Graves' hyperthyroidism patients. Study-level results and caveats: A model built on a 13 V-J signature distinguished ophthalmopathy from stable hyperthyroidism, reaching about 89% sensitivity and approximately 81% specificity in cross-validation and 80%/75% in testing. During validation, the model predicted progression to ophthalmopathy a median of around 7 months ahead of onset, with approximately 71% sensitivity and 72% to 80% specificity. No statistical method was used to fix the sample size in advance, and group allocation was not hidden from the investigators. Blood samples also contained most of the expanded thyroid clonotypes (frequency above 0.001), which suggests that blood repertoires may reflect thyroid immune responses.

The germline V gene provides CDR1 SQVTM and CDR2 ANQGSEA. The CDR3 goes from the cysteine to the phenylalanine over 11 residues. The retained sequence is limited to the CDR3, 33 bases, with the frame set at the first base. TCR beta CDR3 regions were amplified from RNA transcripts. The TCR CDR3 was subjected to a first round of RT-PCR using the HTBI primer set and the Qiagen OneStep RT-PCR kit. The libraries were constructed in a second round of multiplex PCR and then size-selected and purified. Libraries were sequenced paired-end with 100 bp reads on an Illumina HiSeq2000. The source study handled its data this way. SOAPnuke was used to process the raw data, throwing out any read that contained adapters or uncalled bases, had a mean Phred below 15, or lacked an exact constant-primer or identifier match. COPE v1.2.5 was used to merge high-quality paired reads, and clonotypes were defined as unique nucleotide sequences. MiTCR v1.1 was used to align the clonotypes against IMGT TRBV, TRBD and TRBJ reference segments. Analysis was restricted to V-J combinations with a frequency above 0.0001, which covered roughly 99% of repertoires. A TCS score was defined as the ratio of F50 (clonal expansion) to E x V (chaos), with BLOSUM62-based TCRdist applied between CDR3 peptides within each V-J. Welch's t-statistics and random forest reduced approximately 520 V-J features to around 14, which were used in a naive Bayes classifier (R e1071). TCRdb handled the public reads itself, with Q25 trimming in fastp and clone calling in MiXCR, and kept productive beta chains. One record per CDR3 amino acid sequence lists the most common genes and DNA. These V and J calls rely on TCRdb rather than the paper's analysis. The sample profile shows about 350,000 distinct CDR3 sequences; roughly an eighth of them were found once. The ten most abundant clones make up 34% of the sample.

Ophthalmopathy patients had moderately to severely active disease, with a Clinical Activity Score of 3 or more, a NOSPECS grade of 4 or more, and a disease duration of less than 3 months. Exclusion was applied to patients with uncontrolled infections, other autoimmune diseases, pregnancy or lactation. Diagnoses relied on clinical symptoms, serum thyroxine and TRAb, thyroid ultrasound and orbital computed tomography. Ficoll-Paque density gradient centrifugation was used to isolate PBMCs from about 10 ml of fresh peripheral blood. Total RNA was extracted using Trizol reagent, and RNA quality was assessed on an Agilent 2100 Bioanalyzer. This clonotype was counted only a few times. The target of this receptor is not known. A read error may be the cause here, since a much bigger clone is one base away.

Recombination connected TRBV29-1 to TRBJ1-1; no D gene call is confident. The sequencing input was blood. The source of this sequence is a woman aged 35 to 49 with Graves' ophthalmopathy. Here is the DNA: TGCAGCCCGACCCGAATGGATGAAGCTTCCTTT. Translated, it reads CSPTRMDEASF.